This TCR beta chain was observed in a study of blood T cell repertoires in COVID-19. Using immunoSEQ multiplex PCR, the repertoire was profiled, and TCRdb retains in-frame clones only, with some absent. The sample lists 230,000 or so clones; 84% were seen once. Participant-reported clinical history was the basis for cohort assignment. V gave up 1 base and J gave up 7 bases, with 9 bases separating them. Germline CDR1 reads SGHRS; CDR2 reads YFSETQ. This CDR3 region has 14 residues. The chain links TRBV5-1 to TRBJ1-6, with D hard to call. Sequencing was performed on PBMCs or T cells enriched from blood (not recorded which). This clonotype was sampled from a man aged 50 to 60 who had recovered from COVID-19. CDR3 residues: CASSLSTDNSPLHF. The CDR3 nucleotides read TGCGCCAGCAGCTTGTCGACTGACAATTCACCCCTCCACTTT.